The 32 T cell receptor beta chains listed next were all sequenced from one sample in a study of blood T cell repertoires in COVID-19. TCRdb's table, derived via immunoSEQ multiplex PCR, lists solely in-frame clones and lacks some. The sample comprises around 220,000 clones, roughly 80% of which are singletons, and roughly 21% rests with the top ten. The sample was peripheral blood. The receptors were sampled from a man aged 25 to 40 with active or convalescent COVID-19.

The V call is TRBV19, the J call TRBJ1-2; D is unresolved. CDR1 is LNHDA and CDR2 is SQIVND in the germline V gene (reference sequence). V dropped 1 base and J dropped 5 bases, with 11 bases sitting between them. The CDR3 consists of 14 residues. The CDR3 DNA sequence: TGTGCCAGTAGTATAGCCCGGGATGTTTATGGCTACACCTTC. Its protein is CASSIARDVYGYTF.

This rearrangement joins TRBV5-1 to TRBJ1-1; maybe TRBD1 (6 bases). CDR3 length equals 14 residues. CDR1 and CDR2 (germline): SGHRS, YFSETQ. The ends were cut back, 4 bases at V and 2 bases at J, with 12 bases in the middle. CDR3 bases: TGCGCCAGCAGCCCATGGACAGCCAACACTGAAGCTTTCTTT. As protein: CASSPWTANTEAFF.

The V and J genes are TRBV2 and TRBJ2-2; 7 bases are a match to TRBD1. Germline V CDR1 and CDR2: SNHLY, FYNNEI. This CDR3 has 15 amino acids. V shed 6 bases, J shed 6 bases, and the junction held 10 bases outside the gene matches. CDR3 sequence: CASSRTTGLAGELFF. The CDR3 DNA reads TGTGCCAGCAGCCGGACGACAGGGCTGGCCGGGGAGCTGTTTTTT. The complete variable domain, with remaining parts taken from reference TRBV2 and TRBJ2-2, reads EPEVTQTPSHQVTQMGQEVILRCVPISNHLYFYWYRQILGQKVEFLVSFYNNEISEKSEIFDDQFSVERPDGSNFTLKIRSTKLEDSAMYFCASSRTTGLAGELFFGEGSRLTVL.

The CDR3 region is CASSPGREGQPQHF. The DNA for the CDR3 is TGTGCCAGCTCACCAGGCAGGGAGGGTCAGCCCCAGCATTTT. The rearrangement links TRBV18 to TRBJ1-5, with D maybe TRBD1 (5 bases). V dropped 2 bases and J dropped 6 bases, with 11 bases sitting between them. Germline V gives CDR1 KGHSH, CDR2 LQKENI. This CDR3 spans 14 amino acids.

About this clone itself: A read error may account for a junction end that differs from germline. The DNA for the CDR3 is TGTGCCAGCAGCTTCCGGGACTATCCCTCACGGGAGCCGTTCTTC. Protein sequence: CASSFRDYPSREPFF. This chain connects TRBV7-2 to TRBJ2-1; 7 nucleotides align to TRBD2. Per the germline V gene, CDR1 is SGHTA and CDR2 is FQGNSA. This CDR3 contains 15 residues.

This clone was observed a handful of times. The chain uses TRBV5-1 and TRBJ1-2; the D is unclear. CDR1 and CDR2 from the germline V gene are SGHRS and YFSETQ. This CDR3 is 11 amino acids long. V dropped 5 bases and J dropped 3 bases, with 5 bases sitting between them. CDR3 coding DNA: TGCGCCAGCAGGCAGGACTATGGCTACACCTTC. Protein product: CASRQDYGYTF.

About this clone itself: This sample includes further DNA sequences coding for the same CDR3. This chain uses TRBV7-2 with TRBJ1-5; the match to TRBD1 covers 7 bases. Germline CDR1 reads SGHTA; CDR2 reads FQGNSA. The V and J ends lost 5 bases and 3 bases, in that order; junction bases with no gene match: 7. The CDR3 covers 15 residues. This CDR3 is CASSLDRESNQPQHF. Here the CDR3 DNA reads TGTGCCAGCAGCCTAGACAGGGAATCCAATCAGCCCCAGCATTTT.

The V gene is TRBV12-3 or TRBV12-4, the J gene TRBJ2-3; 9 bases are a match to TRBD2. The CDR3 consists of 13 residues. The ends lost 5 bases at V and 6 bases at J; junction bases unmatched: 3. The CDR3 region is CASSPSGGDTQYF. For the CDR3, the DNA is TGTGCCAGCAGTCCCAGCGGGGGGGATACGCAGTATTTT.

V usage is TRBV30 and J usage is TRBJ1-4, with a weak D call TRBD1 (5 bases). Germline V CDR1 and CDR2: GTSNPN, SVGIG (reference sequence). The ends were cut back, 1 base at V and 13 bases at J, with 19 bases in the middle. There are 14 residues in the CDR3. The CDR3 bases are TGTGCCTGGAGTGGCCACTTTGGGGGGAGTGGACTGTTTTTT. Translated, it gives CAWSGHFGGSGLFF.

The gene calls are TRBV29-1 and TRBJ1-2; 10 bases agree with TRBD1. The CDR3 extends over 12 amino acids. Germline values: CDR1 SQVTM, CDR2 ANQGSEA. Trimming at V came to 6 bases and at J to 8 bases, leaving 6 bases not matched to a gene. The DNA for the CDR3 is TGCAGCGTCCAGACAGGGGGCTGGGGCTACACCTTC. Protein: CSVQTGGWGYTF.

J is TRBJ1-5 and V is TRBV19; no clear D gene. The CDR3 spans 13 residues. Germline CDR1 is LNHDA and CDR2 is SQIVND (reference sequence). V was shortened by 4 bases and J by 2 bases, with 6 bases between the two germline ends. CDR3 in amino acids: CASSTQGNQPQHF. DNA for the CDR3: TGTGCCAGTAGTACTCAGGGCAATCAGCCCCAGCATTTT.

V usage is TRBV10-3 and J usage is TRBJ2-1; TRBD2 matches at 9 bases. After removal of 3 bases from V and 3 bases from J, the junction contained 3 bases not matched to a gene. Germline values: CDR1 ENHRY, CDR2 SYGVKD. The CDR3 extends over 15 amino acids. The CDR3: CAISERLADYNEQFF. DNA of the CDR3: TGTGCCATCAGTGAACGACTAGCGGACTACAATGAGCAGTTCTTC.

This clone was picked up a small number of times. The V gene is TRBV24-1, the J gene TRBJ2-3, with a weak D call TRBD1 (6 bases). The CDR3 has 15 amino acids. From germline, CDR1 is KGHDR and CDR2 SFDVKD. V was pared by 6 bases and J by 0 bases, with 12 bases between. The CDR3: CATSPTGASTDTQYF. Written as DNA, the CDR3 is TGTGCCACCAGTCCGACAGGAGCTAGCACAGATACGCAGTATTTT.

The chain recombines TRBV30 with TRBJ2-7; 8 bases align to TRBD1. From germline, CDR1 is GTSNPN and CDR2 SVGIG (reference sequence). J gave up 2 bases and V 0 bases, and 3 bases lay outside the gene matches. This CDR3 is built from 14 residues. The CDR3 DNA is TGTGCCTGGAGTGTACTGACAGGGGCCTACGAGCAGTACTTC. This gives the protein CAWSVLTGAYEQYF.

The rearrangement uses TRBV25-1 and TRBJ1-2, with D perhaps TRBD1 (5 bases). With 5 bases removed from V and 4 bases from J, the gap between germline ends came to 11 bases. The germline V gene encodes CDR1 MGHDK and CDR2 SYGVNS. The CDR3 is 13 residues long. The CDR3 here is CASSSQEGYGYTF. The DNA for the CDR3 is TGTGCCAGCAGTTCACAGGAGGGCTATGGCTACACCTTC.

The chain carries TRBV28 and TRBJ2-7; D might be TRBD2 (5 bases). Trimming stripped 2 bases from V and 3 bases from J, with 11 bases between. The germline CDR1 and CDR2 sequences are MDHEN and SYDVKM. The CDR3 length is 14 residues. CDR3 in DNA: TGTGCCAGCAGTTTAGAGGGAAAAATCTACGAGCAGTACTTC. Protein sequence: CASSLEGKIYEQYF.

CDR3 sequence (DNA): TGTGCCAGCAGTTACTCGAGGGATGGCCTAAGAGCTTTCTTT. This sequence encodes CASSYSRDGLRAFF. The V call is TRBV6-5, the J call TRBJ1-1; D is undetermined. The germline gives CDR1 MNHEY, CDR2 SVGAGI. Trimming removed 0 bases at V and 10 bases at J, with 15 bases between. This CDR3 is built from 14 residues.

The chain has TRBV5-1 and TRBJ2-3; TRBD2 aligns across 11 bases. Looked up from germline, CDR1 is SGHRS and CDR2 is YFSETQ. This CDR3 region has 16 residues. Losses at the gene ends were 0 bases for V and 3 bases for J; bases not matched to a gene: 3. CDR3 sequence: CASSLAPSGGTDTQYF. The DNA of the CDR3 is TGCGCCAGCAGCTTGGCCCCTAGCGGGGGGACAGATACGCAGTATTTT.

This clone has just one count. V is TRBV27 and J is TRBJ1-2; TRBD1 matches 8 bases. Germline V gives CDR1 MNHEY, CDR2 SMNVEV (reference sequence). Trimming at V came to 1 base and at J to 5 bases, leaving 0 bases not matched to a gene. The CDR3 is 13 residues long. The chain's CDR3 is CASSLYRGYGYTF. The DNA for the CDR3 is TGTGCCAGCAGTTTATACAGGGGGTATGGCTACACCTTC.

This chain joins TRBV3-1 (or the pseudogene TRBV3-2) and TRBJ2-4; 10 positions agree with TRBD2. Germline V lookup: CDR1 LGHDT, CDR2 YNNKEL (reference sequence). V lost 0 bases and J lost 3; bases outside the gene matches: 5. This CDR3 is built from 17 residues. The CDR3 DNA is TGTGCCAGCAGCCAAGATCTAGCGGGAGCAGGCAAAAACATTCAGTACTTC. Protein: CASSQDLAGAGKNIQYF.

The chain employs TRBV7-2 and TRBJ1-1; D unclear. V shed 0 bases and J shed 6 bases, with 14 bases lying between them. The CDR3 sequence is 15 residues long. Germline CDR1 is SGHTA and CDR2 is FQGNSA. CDR3 sequence: CASSLARWIRSEAFF. The CDR3 nucleotides are TGTGCCAGCAGCTTAGCCAGGTGGATTAGGTCTGAAGCTTTCTTT.

This clone was seen a few times. The chain employs TRBV4-1 and TRBJ2-1; 7 bases line up with TRBD2. From germline, CDR1 is MGHRA and CDR2 YSYEKL. CDR3 length: 15 residues. V trimming: 5 bases; J trimming: 0 bases; junction bases outside the gene matches: 4. CDR3 sequence (DNA): TGCGCCAGCAGCGCGCGGGGGTACTCCTACAATGAGCAGTTCTTC. Amino acid sequence: CASSARGYSYNEQFF.

The chain is built from TRBV5-8 and TRBJ2-3; 11 nucleotides line up with TRBD2. V shed 2 bases and J 4 bases; nucleotides not matched to a gene: 6. The length of the CDR3 is 16 residues. The germline V gene encodes CDR1 SGHTS and CDR2 YDEGEE. In DNA, the CDR3 is TGTGCCAGCAGCTTCCCCCTAGCGGGGGGCTCAGATACGCAGTATTTT. This sequence encodes CASSFPLAGGSDTQYF.

The J gene is TRBJ2-7, the V gene TRBV28; D remains ambiguous. Germline V gives CDR1 MDHEN, CDR2 SYDVKM. The CDR3 has 12 amino acids. Trimming took 6 bases from V and 3 from J, leaving 9 bases between them. CDR3 sequence reads: CASRSTHYEQYF. The CDR3, as DNA: TGTGCCAGCAGGTCTACCCACTACGAGCAGTACTTC. The full variable domain, rest sourced from reference TRBV28 and TRBJ2-7, is DVKVTQSSRYLVKRTGEKVFLECVQDMDHENMFWYRQDPGLGLRLIYFSYDVKMKEKGDIPEGYSVSREKKERFSLILESASTNQTSMYLCASRSTHYEQYFGPGTRLTVT.

This clone was picked up one time. The chain combines TRBV7-3 with TRBJ2-2, with 7 bases that match TRBD1. CDR1 is SGHTA, CDR2 FQGTGA, per germline. This CDR3 contains 16 residues. The V segment lost 5 bases and the J segment 7 bases; nucleotides outside the gene matches: 13. The chain's CDR3 is CASSPSLTGAHGELFF. The CDR3 bases are TGTGCCAGCAGCCCCTCCCTTACAGGGGCTCACGGGGAGCTGTTTTTT.

The chain employs TRBV5-5 and TRBJ1-5; a weak D match, TRBD1 (5 bases). The V gene lost 3 bases and the J gene lost 3 bases, with 19 bases spanning the gap. Germline V gene lookup returns CDR1 SGHKS and CDR2 YYEKEE (reference sequence). The CDR3 loop spans 17 amino acids. CDR3 in amino acids: CASSSVLKSGPNQPQHF. The CDR3 DNA is TGTGCCAGCAGCTCGGTGCTTAAGTCAGGGCCCAATCAGCCCCAGCATTTT.

V is TRBV6-5 and J is TRBJ1-6, with a tentative D call TRBD1 (5 bases). In germline, CDR1 is MNHEY, CDR2 SVGAGI. Trimming took 8 bases from V and 7 from J, leaving 18 bases between them. CDR3 size: 15 residues. The DNA for the CDR3 is TGTGCCAGCGCCGGAGAGCCAGGGCGGAATTCACCCCTCCACTTT. This gives the protein CASAGEPGRNSPLHF.

The chain uses TRBV28 and TRBJ2-1, with 8 bases aligning to TRBD2. CDR1 is MDHEN and CDR2 is SYDVKM in the germline V gene. The CDR3 consists of 15 residues. With 11 bases clipped from V and 4 bases from J, the junction kept 13 bases outside the gene matches. The CDR3 sequence: CAHNSGLDTYNEQFF. The DNA of the CDR3 is TGTGCCCATAACTCGGGACTAGACACGTACAATGAGCAGTTCTTC.

This chain links TRBV6-1 with TRBJ2-5; 9 bases fit TRBD2. V lost 3 bases to trimming and J lost 4 bases; unmatched junction nucleotides: 6. The CDR3 has 15 residues. Germline V CDR1 and CDR2: MNHNS, SASEGT. The CDR3 reads CASSEGLAGRETQYF. The DNA of the CDR3 is TGTGCCAGCAGTGAGGGGCTAGCGGGAAGAGAGACCCAGTACTTC.

The chain joins TRBV7-3 to TRBJ2-2; the D is unclear. Germline V gene lookup returns CDR1 SGHTA and CDR2 FQGTGA. V was clipped by 5 bases and J by 6 bases, with 7 bases between them. This CDR3 spans 12 amino acids. CDR3 in amino acids: CASSLRSGELFF. DNA for the CDR3: TGTGCCAGCAGCCTACGGTCCGGGGAGCTGTTTTTT.

Regarding this clone: Other DNA variants within this sample encode the same CDR3. This chain joins TRBV6-5 and TRBJ2-7, with D unresolved. The V gene's germline CDR1 is MNHEY and CDR2 SVGAGI. The CDR3 loop spans 11 amino acids. Deletions cut 6 bases from V and 3 bases from J, with 6 bases between. Here the CDR3 DNA reads TGTGCCAGCAGGTCCAACTACGAGCAGTACTTC. This sequence encodes CASRSNYEQYF.

The chain employs TRBV19 and TRBJ1-1; 10 nucleotides match TRBD1. V dropped 10 bases and J dropped 4; count of bases not matched to a gene: 6. CDR1 and CDR2 from the germline V gene are LNHDA and SQIVND (reference sequence). This CDR3 is built from 13 residues. CDR3 amino acids: CATLRQGATEAFF. In DNA form, the CDR3 reads TGTGCCACTTTGAGACAGGGGGCCACTGAAGCTTTCTTT. Filled out from reference TRBV19 and TRBJ1-1, the complete variable domain reads DGGITQSPKYLFRKEGQNVTLSCEQNLNHDAMYWYRQDPGQGLRLIYYSQIVNDFQKGDIAEGYSVSREKKESFPLTVTSAQKNPTAFYLCATLRQGATEAFFGQGTRLTVV.